These 29 T cell receptor beta chains were sequenced from one sample in a study of PD-1 blockade in classical Hodgkin lymphoma. Stated time point: cycle 4 day 1 (C4D1), after more than five weeks of nivolumab. All the patients suffered relapse after autologous stem cell transplantation, and brentuximab vedotin exposure differed. Data came from immunoSEQ multiplex PCR; TCRdb stores just in-frame clones and leaves some out. This repertoire shows 99,000 or so clones, more than 70% found once; its top ten account for roughly 19%. Sequencing was performed on peripheral blood mononuclear cells (PBMCs), taken before the fourth cycle of nivolumab. The receptors stem from a human donor with classical Hodgkin lymphoma.

The chain recombines TRBV5-6 with TRBJ2-4; D ambiguous. The CDR3 has 15 residues. The germline gives CDR1 SGHDT, CDR2 YYEEEE. V lost 7 bases, J lost 4 bases, and 18 bases lay in between. The DNA of the CDR3 is TGTGCCAGCTGTTTAGCCGGCGGTGGTAAAAACATTCAGTACTTC. Residues: CASCLAGGGKNIQYF.

J is TRBJ2-3 and V is TRBV6-1, with 8 bases aligning to TRBD1. In germline, CDR1 is MNHNS, CDR2 SASEGT. This CDR3 is built from 15 residues. V trimming: 2 bases; J trimming: 4 bases; junction bases outside the gene matches: 5. CDR3 sequence (DNA): TGTGCCAGCAGTGAAAAGCAGGGGGCTTCAGATACGCAGTATTTT. Its translation is CASSEKQGASDTQYF.

The chain recombines TRBV10-2 with TRBJ2-5; 11 nucleotides match TRBD1. Germline loops: CDR1 WSHSY, CDR2 SAAADI. V shed 5 bases and J 2 bases; nucleotides not matched to a gene: 7. CDR3 size: 16 residues. CDR3 nucleotide sequence: TGCGCCAGCAGTACATGGGACAGGGGGGAGCAAGAGACCCAGTACTTC. Translating it yields CASSTWDRGEQETQYF.

The genes are TRBV4-1 and TRBJ2-7; maybe TRBD2 (6 bases). Trimming removed 5 bases at V and 1 base at J, with 18 bases between. The germline V gene has CDR1 MGHRA and CDR2 YSYEKL. The CDR3 runs to 16 residues. The CDR3 DNA is TGCGCCAGCAGCTCCCGCTCCTCGGGGACTTCCTACGAGCAGTACTTC. Residues: CASSSRSSGTSYEQYF.

The rearrangement uses TRBV6-5 and TRBJ2-5; 11 bases align to TRBD2. Trimming took 0 bases from V and 4 from J; bases not matched to a gene: 4. The CDR3 totals 16 residues. Germline V CDR1 and CDR2: MNHEY, SVGAGI. In DNA, the CDR3 is TGTGCCAGCAGTTACTCACAACTAGCGGGAGCAGAGACCCAGTACTTC. It translates to CASSYSQLAGAETQYF.

The chain recombines TRBV27 with TRBJ1-4; the D gene is possibly TRBD1 (5 bases). Trimming cost V 2 bases and J 4 bases, with 14 bases left between them. This CDR3 has 16 amino acids. Germline CDR1 and CDR2: MNHEY and SMNVEV (reference sequence). The CDR3: CASSLNPGQGNEKLFF. The CDR3 DNA sequence: TGTGCCAGCAGTTTAAATCCTGGGCAGGGTAATGAAAAACTGTTTTTT.

The gene calls are TRBV5-8 and TRBJ2-1; 9 nucleotides align to TRBD2. The ends lost 4 bases at V and 7 bases at J; junction bases unmatched: 12. The CDR3 has 16 amino acids. CDR1 is SGHTS and CDR2 is YDEGEE in the germline V gene. CDR3: CASSRLSGRNLNEQFF. The CDR3 region has the DNA TGTGCCAGCAGCCGCTTAAGCGGGAGGAATTTGAATGAGCAGTTCTTC.

The rearrangement links TRBV6-5 to TRBJ1-1, with D uncertain. Germline CDR1 MNHEY, CDR2 SVGAGI. V shed 10 bases and J shed 0 bases, with 15 bases lying between them. This CDR3 comprises 14 residues. CDR3 sequence reads: CAITGTVVNTEAFF. CDR3 nucleotide sequence: TGTGCCATCACGGGTACAGTCGTGAACACTGAAGCTTTCTTT.

The chain couples TRBV25-1 to TRBJ2-6, with D possibly matching TRBD2 (5 bases). V gave up 4 bases and J gave up 2 bases, with 15 bases separating them. The CDR3 has 17 residues. Germline loops: CDR1 MGHDK, CDR2 SYGVNS. CDR3 sequence (DNA): TGTGCCAGCAGTGGGACTCCCCGGGTGGCTGGGGCCAACGTCCTGACTTTC. Protein: CASSGTPRVAGANVLTF.

Here the CDR3 reads CASSLVTVNYGYTF. CDR3 bases: TGTGCCAGCAGCTTAGTAACAGTTAACTATGGCTACACCTTC. The rearrangement joins TRBV5-6 to TRBJ1-2; D not certain. Deletions cut 2 bases from V and 1 base from J, with 9 bases between. Germline V CDR1 and CDR2: SGHDT, YYEEEE. This CDR3 region has 14 residues.

The V call is TRBV19, the J call TRBJ1-3; D is undetermined. CDR1 and CDR2 from the germline V gene are LNHDA and SQIVND (reference sequence). Trimming removed 0 bases from V and 4 bases from J, with 7 bases in between. This CDR3 has 14 amino acids. DNA for the CDR3: TGTGCCAGTAGTATAGAAGGGTACGGAAACACCATATATTTT. It encodes CASSIEGYGNTIYF.

The sample holds one count of this clone. The V call is TRBV5-1, the J call TRBJ2-5; D ambiguous. Looked up from germline, CDR1 is SGHRS and CDR2 is YFSETQ. The CDR3 is 11 amino acids. The germline V and J ends were trimmed by 0 bases and 10 bases, with 7 bases remaining between them. Written as DNA, the CDR3 is TGCGCCAGCAGCTTGGGGCCCTACCAGTACTTC. It codes for CASSLGPYQYF.

The genes are TRBV7-2 and TRBJ2-7; TRBD2 aligns across 10 bases. V lost 0 bases to trimming and J lost 10 bases; unmatched junction nucleotides: 9. CDR1 SGHTA and CDR2 FQGNSA come from the germline V gene. CDR3 length: 15 amino acids. The chain's CDR3 is CASSLALGASGSQYF. CDR3 bases: TGTGCCAGCAGCTTAGCGCTGGGGGCTAGCGGGAGTCAGTACTTC.

The V and J genes are TRBV19 and TRBJ2-6; D perhaps matches TRBD1 (5 bases). Germline V lookup: CDR1 LNHDA, CDR2 SQIVND (reference sequence). This CDR3 has 16 residues. The V gene lost 6 bases and the J gene lost 0 bases, with 12 bases spanning the gap. The CDR3 DNA reads as TGTGCCAGTAGGGCGGCTGGACACTCTGGGGCCAACGTCCTGACTTTC. This codes for CASRAAGHSGANVLTF. The full variable domain, completed using reference TRBV19 and TRBJ2-6, is DGGITQSPKYLFRKEGQNVTLSCEQNLNHDAMYWYRQDPGQGLRLIYYSQIVNDFQKGDIAEGYSVSREKKESFPLTVTSAQKNPTAFYLCASRAAGHSGANVLTFGAGSRLTVL.

The sample holds a few counts of this clone. This rearrangement joins TRBV15 to TRBJ1-4; D unresolved. The V gene's germline CDR1 is LNHNV and CDR2 YYDKDF (reference sequence). Trimming removed 5 bases at V and 2 bases at J, with 12 bases between. CDR3 size: 15 residues. CDR3 DNA sequence: TGTGCCACCAGCGCGCAGGTCGGGACTAATGAAAAACTGTTTTTT. The encoded protein is CATSAQVGTNEKLFF.

Regarding this clone: The junction and the germline gene differ at one end; a read error may be behind it. V is TRBV5-1 and J is TRBJ1-5; D may be TRBD1 (6 bases). Germline lookup yields CDR1 SGHRS and CDR2 YFSETQ. The CDR3 runs to 13 residues. Written as DNA, the CDR3 is TGTGCCAGCAGCTTGGGTGGGGGGCCAAGCCCGCATTTT. Translating it yields CASSLGGGPSPHF.

In this sample, this clone turned up a few times. The gene calls are TRBV4-3 and TRBJ2-7; 9 positions match TRBD2. Trimming removed 1 base from V and 2 bases from J; junction bases left unmatched: 6. CDR1 LGHNA and CDR2 YSLEER come from the germline V gene. The CDR3 runs 16 residues. CDR3 coding DNA: TGCGCCAGCAGCCAAGGGATAGCGGGAGAAGCCTACGAGCAGTACTTC. Residues: CASSQGIAGEAYEQYF.

The rearrangement joins TRBV2 to TRBJ1-1; D uncertain. This CDR3 has 13 amino acids. Trimming left V 7 bases short and J 2 bases short, with 11 bases between. The germline V gene encodes CDR1 SNHLY and CDR2 FYNNEI. This CDR3 is CASMGRFNTEAFF. The CDR3 DNA follows: TGTGCCAGCATGGGCAGATTTAACACTGAAGCTTTCTTT.

The genes are TRBV5-6 and TRBJ1-3, with 9 bases aligning to TRBD1. V was pared by 0 bases and J by 5 bases, with 6 bases of the junction left unmatched. CDR1 SGHDT and CDR2 YYEEEE come from the germline V gene. The CDR3 totals 16 residues. In nucleotides, the CDR3 is TGTGCCAGCAGCTTGGCCGGGACAGGGAGGCGAAACACCATATATTTT. This encodes CASSLAGTGRRNTIYF.

The chain links TRBV29-1 to TRBJ2-1; no clear D. The germline gives CDR1 SQVTM, CDR2 ANQGSEA. Trimming left V 6 bases short and J 8 bases short, with 11 bases between. CDR3 length: 11 residues. CDR3 in DNA: TGCAGCGTCTCTACGTTGGATGAGCAGTTCTTC. Protein sequence: CSVSTLDEQFF.

The chain has TRBV5-1 and TRBJ1-2; weak D call: TRBD1 (5 bases). The CDR3 is made up of 14 amino acids. Germline V gene sequence: CDR1 SGHRS, CDR2 YFSETQ. Trimming took 1 base from V and 8 from J, leaving 15 bases between them. CDR3 coding DNA: TGCGCCAGCAGCTTGTCAGGGAATGGAGGGGGCTACACCTTC. Protein product: CASSLSGNGGGYTF. Together with reference TRBV5-1 and TRBJ1-2, the CDR3 gives the full variable domain: KAGVTQTPRYLIKTRGQQVTLSCSPISGHRSVSWYQQTPGQGLQFLFEYFSETQRNKGNFPGRFSGRQFSNSRSEMNVSTLELGDSALYLCASSLSGNGGGYTFGSGTRLTVV.

The J gene is TRBJ2-2, the V gene TRBV9; 11 bases agree with TRBD2. J lost 5 bases, V lost 0 bases, and 0 bases had no gene match. Germline assignment: CDR1 SGDLS and CDR2 YYNGEE. The CDR3 is 15 residues long. For the CDR3, the DNA is TGTGCCAGCAGCGTAGGACTAGCGGGAACCGGGGAGCTGTTTTTT. It specifies CASSVGLAGTGELFF.

The rearrangement joins TRBV19 to TRBJ1-3, with TRBD1 as a possible D gene (5 bases). CDR3 length equals 15 residues. Germline V CDR1 and CDR2: LNHDA, SQIVND (reference sequence). V was trimmed by 6 bases and J by 0 bases, leaving 12 bases between them. The CDR3 spells CASRRGSVSGNTIYF. CDR3 bases: TGTGCCAGTAGGAGGGGTTCGGTCTCTGGAAACACCATATATTTT.

V gene TRBV2 combines with J gene TRBJ1-2; the D is unclear. Trimming shortened V by 1 base and J by 8 bases, and 8 bases separated the two germline ends. Germline assignment: CDR1 SNHLY and CDR2 FYNNEI. The CDR3 is 12 amino acids. The CDR3 spells CASSEEFRGYTF. The CDR3 DNA reads TGTGCCAGCAGTGAAGAGTTCCGGGGCTACACCTTC.

The J gene is TRBJ2-3, the V gene TRBV18; D is unclear. V was cut by 2 bases and J by 2 bases, with 11 bases left in between. The CDR3 is 15 residues long. Germline assignment: CDR1 KGHSH and CDR2 LQKENI. DNA for the CDR3: TGTGCCAGCTCACCAAGATCGGTCGTCACAGATACGCAGTATTTT. Its translation is CASSPRSVVTDTQYF.

In its sample, this clone was seen once. The chain uses TRBV19 and TRBJ1-2; D is perhaps TRBD1 (5 bases). This CDR3 contains 12 residues. Per germline, CDR1 LNHDA and CDR2 SQIVND (reference sequence). Trimming shortened V by 9 bases and J by 2 bases, and 10 bases separated the two germline ends. The CDR3 coding sequence is TGTGCCAGCCAGACAGAGAACTATGGCTACACCTTC. Its translation: CASQTENYGYTF.

The J gene is TRBJ2-1, the V gene TRBV7-6; no firm D call. This CDR3 is 15 amino acids long. CDR1 SGHVS and CDR2 FNYEAQ come from the germline V gene. Trimming cost V 1 base and J 5 bases, with 12 bases left between them. CDR3 residues: CASSLGPMTDNEQFF. As DNA, the CDR3 is TGTGCCAGCAGCTTAGGCCCCATGACGGACAATGAGCAGTTCTTC.

This chain uses TRBV28 with TRBJ2-1; no clear D. Between the trimmed V and J ends, which lost 10 bases and 0 bases, there was a span of 16 bases. Germline V CDR1 and CDR2: MDHEN, SYDVKM. This CDR3 spans 15 amino acids. For the CDR3, the DNA is TGTGCCACCCAAGGGCCAAATCTCTCCTACAATGAGCAGTTCTTC. It is translated as CATQGPNLSYNEQFF. The complete variable domain, with remaining parts taken from reference TRBV28 and TRBJ2-1, reads DVKVTQSSRYLVKRTGEKVFLECVQDMDHENMFWYRQDPGLGLRLIYFSYDVKMKEKGDIPEGYSVSREKKERFSLILESASTNQTSMYLCATQGPNLSYNEQFFGPGTRLTVL.

This chain connects TRBV19 to TRBJ1-2; D is unclear. The CDR3 length is 13 residues. V gave up 3 bases and J gave up 7 bases, with 12 bases separating them. Germline V gives CDR1 LNHDA, CDR2 SQIVND (reference sequence). CDR3 nucleotide sequence: TGTGCCAGTAGTATCAGAGGGAACGGTGGCTACACCTTC. Translation: CASSIRGNGGYTF.